This is a list of T cell receptor beta chains from one sample in a study of a mutant IDH1 vaccine in newly diagnosed glioma. No antigens are known for them. Produced via immunoSEQ multiplex PCR; TCRdb's table is partial and in-frame only. The sample yields approximately 33,000 clones, roughly 82% seen once. The sample was PBMCs, taken from a glioma patient whose treatment included an IDH1 peptide vaccine. These receptors all stem from a man aged 40-50 years with glioma. Each CDR3 is given with its conserved first and last residue. A D gene is named only where the DNA matches it firmly. Some rows have no size entry. The others give once, few or many, or a class for an expanded clone.

TRBV6-6	NA	TRBD1	TRBJ1-2	TGTGCCAGCAACCCCGGGGGACAGAACTATGGCTACACCTTC	CASNPGGQNYGYTF
TRBV5-1	NA	TRBD1	TRBJ1-4	TGCGCCAGCAGCTCTCTAGGGACAGTTGAAAAACTGTTTTTT	CASSSLGTVEKLFF
TRBV28	NA	NA	TRBJ2-5	TGTGCCAGCAGTCTTGGAACGGTACGGGCGGACGAGACCCAGTACTTC	CASSLGTVRADETQYF
TRBV30	NA	NA	TRBJ2-5	TGTGCCTGGGCCCGTAGAGGCCAAGAGACCCAGTACTTC	CAWARRGQETQYF
TRBV15	once	NA	TRBJ1-2	TGTGCCACCAGCAGAGTAGGACAGCTCGTTGGCTACACCTTC	CATSRVGQLVGYTF
TRBV2	NA	NA	TRBJ1-2	TGTGCCAGCAGTGAAGGGCGAGGCAGAGGCTACACCTTC	CASSEGRGRGYTF
TRBV19	NA	TRBD1	TRBJ1-1	TGTGCCAGTAGTTTCCAGGGGGCGGGAGACACTGAAGCTTTCTTT	CASSFQGAGDTEAFF
TRBV27	NA	NA	TRBJ1-1	TGTGCCAGCAGTCTCGGGACCCACACTGAAGCTTTCTTT	CASSLGTHTEAFF
TRBV7-9	NA	NA	TRBJ2-3	TGTGCCAGCAGCTCTAATCCAAGCACAGATACGCAGTATTTT	CASSSNPSTDTQYF
TRBV5-5	NA	NA	TRBJ1-1	TGTGCCAGCAGCTTGAGCATAGGATCGAACACTGAAGCTTTCTTT	CASSLSIGSNTEAFF